This T cell receptor beta chain was profiled in a study of early T cells in non-severe SARS-CoV-2 infection. About the study: Sequenced material consisted of bulk RNA (from unsorted whole blood), and chains were unpaired. Study-level results: A preference for anti-spike CD8 responses marked VDJdb matching, which missed private and CD4 specificities.

This clonotype was seen repeatedly, ten times or more. Its specificity is not known. The library protocol tagged individual cDNA molecules with unique molecular identifiers. TCRdb used MiXCR to reprocess the 5' RACE reads, holding one entry per CDR3 protein. The sample carries roughly 28,000 distinct CDR3 sequences, roughly 4.4% recorded once. Sequenced: whole blood. The clonotype originates from an adult who was a healthcare worker with PCR-confirmed SARS-CoV-2 infection or an uninfected control (not recorded which).

CDR3 nucleotides: TGCAGTGCTAGTCCGCTAGCGAAGGAGGAGACCCAGTACTTC. Its protein product is CSASPLAKEETQYF. The chain recombines TRBV20-1 with TRBJ2-5; tentative D call: TRBD2 (6 bases). Trimming took 3 bases from V and 5 from J, leaving 16 bases between them. The CDR3 length is 14 residues. The germline V gene encodes CDR1 DFQATT and CDR2 SNEGSKA (reference sequence).